The present T cell receptor beta chain was sequenced within a study of T-cell memory formation after mild COVID-19. One entry per CDR3 protein results from TCRdb running MiXCR on the 5' RACE reads. The table records about 38,000 distinct CDR3 sequences, about an eighth of them present only once. This clonotype was recorded many times. What it binds is not known. Germline V gene sequence: CDR1 SQVTM, CDR2 ANQGSEA. The CDR3 length is 13 residues. The ends lost 7 bases at V and 2 bases at J; junction bases unmatched: 3. Study results and caveats: Among CD4+ contracting clones, most were CM and EM, and CD8+ ones EMRA.

This receptor was taken from a man between 18 and 29 years old who had mild COVID-19 (a few samples of this study predate the infection). Cell type and time point are not known. This chain joins TRBV29-1 and TRBJ2-3; 10 bases line up with TRBD2. What was sequenced was PBMCs or a T cell subset sorted from them (not recorded which). CDR3 region: CSASGGLTDTQYF. The CDR3 DNA sequence: TGCAGCGCTAGCGGGGGCCTCACAGATACGCAGTATTTT.